The T cell receptor (beta chain) described here comes from a study of OX40 agonist ivuxolimab in advanced cancers. Overall study context: Earlier anti-PD-1, anti-PD-L1 or anti-CTLA-4 therapy was permitted; under 50% had received some.

This table comes from immunoSEQ multiplex PCR, and its TCRdb copy is limited to in-frame clones, with some not included. The sample lists approximately 15,000 clones, 84% occurring once. The investigators sampled blood at baseline, at cycle 4 day 1, and at cycle 7 day 1. Notes on this clone: Its specificity is unknown.

Looked up from germline, CDR1 is MGHDK and CDR2 is SYGVNS. The CDR3 length is 13 residues. Trimming took 1 base from V and 6 from J, leaving 10 bases between them. Study-wide points: Dosing at 0.1 to 3.0 mg/kg was accompanied by clonal expansion of CD4+ and CD8+ blood T cells by week 6.

The TCR originated in an adult with an advanced solid tumor such as melanoma, head and neck, liver or kidney cancer. This sequence joins TRBV25-1 and TRBJ2-7; D remains unclear. The specimen comprised CD4+ or CD8+ T cells sorted from blood, sampled in a trial of the OX40 agonist ivuxolimab. The CDR3 loop reads CASSEFMSAEQYF. The CDR3 nucleotides are TGTGCCAGCAGTGAATTTATGAGCGCCGAGCAGTACTTC.